The present T cell receptor (beta chain) was sequenced within a study of lymphopenia after photon versus proton radiotherapy. Remarks on this clone: Its antigen remains unknown.

Overall study findings and caveats: Photon-treated patients lost naive T cells and TCR diversity; proton-treated stayed stable. Only patients who died were analyzed for survival; proton advantage is unproven. Post-nadir TCR diversity decline inversely tracked overall survival among those who died. Oligoclonal CD8+ Temra expansion after nadir drove photon patients' diversity drop.

The CDR3 sequence is 13 residues long. Germline V gives CDR1 LNHDA, CDR2 SQIVND (reference sequence). V shed 3 bases and J shed 5 bases, with 7 bases lying between them. Generated by immunoSEQ multiplex PCR, the TCRdb table keeps only in-frame clones and is missing some. This table holds roughly 45,000 clones, 85% found once. The sequences come from peripheral blood, collected from a patient treated with photon-based radiotherapy. The receptor's source is a man aged 35-49 years with gastric cancer. V and J are TRBV19 and TRBJ1-4; D gene unclear. CDR3 in DNA: TGTGCCAGTAGTATCCAACCAAATGAAAAACTGTTTTTT. Encoded protein: CASSIQPNEKLFF.